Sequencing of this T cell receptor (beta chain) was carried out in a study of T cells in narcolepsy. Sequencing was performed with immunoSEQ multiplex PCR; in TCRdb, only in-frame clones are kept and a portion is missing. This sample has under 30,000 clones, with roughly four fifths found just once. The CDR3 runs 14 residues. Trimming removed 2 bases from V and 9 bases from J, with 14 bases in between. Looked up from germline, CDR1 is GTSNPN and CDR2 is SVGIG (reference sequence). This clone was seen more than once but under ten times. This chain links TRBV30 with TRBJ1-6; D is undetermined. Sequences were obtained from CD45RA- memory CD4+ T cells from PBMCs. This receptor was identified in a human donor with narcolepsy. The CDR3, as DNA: TGTGCCTGGAGTAAAGAGTCGAAGAGTTCACCCCTCCACTTT. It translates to CAWSKESKSSPLHF.